Below, 10 T cell receptor beta chains from the same sample are listed, as sequenced in a study of tumor-infiltrating lymphocytes in localized non-small cell lung cancer. Using immunoSEQ multiplex PCR, the repertoire was profiled, and TCRdb retains in-frame clones only, with some absent. This table has over 10,000 clones, around 71% appearing once. Specimen: uninvolved lung tissue not adjacent to the tumor. The receptor source for this set is a human donor with non-small cell lung cancer.

This chain joins TRBV19 and TRBJ1-5, with TRBD1 as a possible D gene (6 bases). Between the trimmed V and J ends, which lost 6 bases and 1 base, there was a span of 10 bases. The CDR3 contains 14 residues. Germline V CDR1 and CDR2: LNHDA, SQIVND (reference sequence). CDR3: CASSLQGSNQPQHF. In DNA, the CDR3 is TGTGCCAGTAGCCTACAGGGAAGCAATCAGCCCCAGCATTTT.

J is TRBJ2-4 and V is TRBV28; 7 positions match TRBD1. This CDR3 has 17 residues. The trim removed 2 bases at V and 3 bases at J, leaving 10 bases unmatched. Germline values: CDR1 MDHEN, CDR2 SYDVKM. For the CDR3, the DNA is TGTGCCAGCAGTTTACTTCAGGGGGTTGTTGGCAAAAACATTCAGTACTTC. Amino acids: CASSLLQGVVGKNIQYF.

This clone is medium-sized in the sample. V gene TRBV29-1 combines with J gene TRBJ2-1, with TRBD2 matching 7 bases. Germline V lookup: CDR1 SQVTM, CDR2 ANQGSEA. V shed 1 base, J shed 5 bases, and the junction held 2 bases outside the gene matches. The CDR3 runs 13 residues. CDR3 bases: TGCAGCGTTGAAGGTCTAGCGGACAATGAGCAGTTCTTC. Its protein is CSVEGLADNEQFF.

In this sample, this clone is medium-sized (0.01 to 0.1%). The chain combines TRBV4-1 with TRBJ2-7; 9 bases are a match to TRBD1. Trimming took 1 base from V and 4 from J; bases not matched to a gene: 5. Germline CDR1 MGHRA, CDR2 YSYEKL. The CDR3 has 15 residues. The CDR3 DNA reads TGCGCCAGCAGCCAAGGACAGGGGGAAGGATACGAGCAGTACTTC. Translated: CASSQGQGEGYEQYF.

This clone was seen only once. The chain combines TRBV5-6 with TRBJ1-1; no clear D gene. Per the germline V gene, CDR1 is SGHDT and CDR2 is YYEEEE. V lost 0 bases, J lost 5 bases, and 14 bases lay in between. The CDR3 spans 15 residues. The CDR3 DNA reads as TGTGCCAGCAGCTTGGCCGAGAGGTCGATGACTGAAGCTTTCTTT. Residues: CASSLAERSMTEAFF.

J is TRBJ2-2 and V is TRBV27; 7 bases map to TRBD1. This CDR3 has 15 residues. Germline-derived CDR1 and CDR2 are MNHEY and SMNVEV (reference sequence). V lost 10 bases, J lost 5 bases, and 13 bases stayed unmatched. CDR3 amino acids: CATGQVGSGTGELFF. For the CDR3, the DNA is TGTGCCACCGGACAGGTCGGTTCGGGGACCGGGGAGCTGTTTTTT.

This clone was seen more than once but under ten times. The chain links TRBV6-6 to TRBJ1-4; possible D gene TRBD1, 6 bases. The CDR3 runs 14 residues. Per the germline V gene, CDR1 is MNHNY and CDR2 is SVGAGI (reference sequence). Trimming cost V 8 bases and J 8 bases, with 18 bases left between them. The CDR3 sequence: CASSWGLRGEKLFF. In nucleotides, the CDR3 is TGTGCCAGCTCTTGGGGGCTGCGTGGGGAAAAACTGTTTTTT.

The chain links TRBV5-1 to TRBJ1-2; a possible D gene is TRBD1 (6 bases). Germline CDR1 reads SGHRS; CDR2 reads YFSETQ. Trimming shortened V by 4 bases and J by 4 bases, and 17 bases separated the two germline ends. The CDR3 spans 15 residues. The CDR3 loop reads CASSRDLTGTYGYTF. DNA of the CDR3: TGCGCCAGCAGCCGCGACTTGACAGGAACCTATGGCTACACCTTC.

This rearrangement joins TRBV7-8 to TRBJ2-3; D gene uncertain. The V end was cut by 5 bases, the J end by 0 bases, with 9 bases between. CDR1 is SGHVS, CDR2 FQNEAQ, per germline. This CDR3 spans 14 amino acids. CDR3 DNA sequence: TGTGCCAGCAGCCCCATGTCAAGCACAGATACGCAGTATTTT. This codes for CASSPMSSTDTQYF.

The CDR3: CATVDRVNYGYTF. As DNA, the CDR3 is TGTGCCACTGTCGACAGGGTTAACTATGGCTACACCTTC. The chain uses TRBV28 and TRBJ1-2; 7 positions agree with TRBD1. Germline V gene lookup returns CDR1 MDHEN and CDR2 SYDVKM. The V and J ends lost 10 bases and 1 base, in that order; junction bases with no gene match: 6. The CDR3 has 13 residues.